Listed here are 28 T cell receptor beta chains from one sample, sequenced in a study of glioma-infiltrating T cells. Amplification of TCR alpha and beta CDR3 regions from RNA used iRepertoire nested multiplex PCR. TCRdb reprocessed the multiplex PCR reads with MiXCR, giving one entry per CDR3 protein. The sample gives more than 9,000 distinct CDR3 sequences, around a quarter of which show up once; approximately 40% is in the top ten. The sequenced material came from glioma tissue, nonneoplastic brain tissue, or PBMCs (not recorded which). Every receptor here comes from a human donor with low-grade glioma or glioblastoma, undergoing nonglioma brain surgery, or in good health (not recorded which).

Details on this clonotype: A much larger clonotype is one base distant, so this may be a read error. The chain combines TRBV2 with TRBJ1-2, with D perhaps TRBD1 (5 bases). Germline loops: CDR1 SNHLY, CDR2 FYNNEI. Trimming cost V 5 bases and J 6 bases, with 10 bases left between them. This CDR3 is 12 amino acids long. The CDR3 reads CASSSREDGYTF. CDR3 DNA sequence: TGTGCCAGCAGTTCCAGGGAGGATGGCTACACCTTC.

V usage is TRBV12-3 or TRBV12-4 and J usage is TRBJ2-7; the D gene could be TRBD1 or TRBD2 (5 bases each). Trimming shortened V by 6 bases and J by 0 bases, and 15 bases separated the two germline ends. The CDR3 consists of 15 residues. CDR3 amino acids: CASRETEGTSYEQYF. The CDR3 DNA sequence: TGTGCCAGCAGGGAGACCGAAGGGACCTCCTACGAGCAGTACTTC.

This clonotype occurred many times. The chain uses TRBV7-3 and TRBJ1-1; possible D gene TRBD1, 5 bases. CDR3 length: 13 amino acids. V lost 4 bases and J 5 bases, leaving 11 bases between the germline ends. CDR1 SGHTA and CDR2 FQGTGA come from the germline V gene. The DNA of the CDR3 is TGTGCCAGCAGCTGGGACCAGGGAACTGAAGCTTTCTTT. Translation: CASSWDQGTEAFF.

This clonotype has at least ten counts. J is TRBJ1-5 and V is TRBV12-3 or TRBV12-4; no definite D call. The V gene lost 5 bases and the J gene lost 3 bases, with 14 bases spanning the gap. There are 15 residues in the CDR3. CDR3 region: CASSNTPGFNQPQHF. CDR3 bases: TGTGCCAGCAGTAATACTCCGGGGTTCAATCAGCCCCAGCATTTT.

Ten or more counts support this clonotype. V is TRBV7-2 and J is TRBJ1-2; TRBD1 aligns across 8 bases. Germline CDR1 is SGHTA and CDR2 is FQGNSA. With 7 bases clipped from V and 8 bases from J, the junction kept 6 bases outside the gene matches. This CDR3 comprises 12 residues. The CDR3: CASTKDRDGYTF. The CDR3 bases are TGTGCCAGCACCAAGGACAGGGACGGCTACACCTTC.

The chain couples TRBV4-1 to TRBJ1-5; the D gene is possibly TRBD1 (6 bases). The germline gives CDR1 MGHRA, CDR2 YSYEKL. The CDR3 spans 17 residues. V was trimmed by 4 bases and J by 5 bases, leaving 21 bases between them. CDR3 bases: TGCGCCAGCAGCCCCCTTGAGATGGACAGAGGGGATCAGCCCCAGCATTTT. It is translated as CASSPLEMDRGDQPQHF.

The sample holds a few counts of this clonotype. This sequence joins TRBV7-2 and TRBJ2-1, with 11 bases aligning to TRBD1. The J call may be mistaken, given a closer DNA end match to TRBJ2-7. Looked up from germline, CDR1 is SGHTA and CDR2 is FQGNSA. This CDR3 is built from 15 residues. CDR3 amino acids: CASSLEGTGGYEQYF. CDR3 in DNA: TGTGCCAGCAGCTTAGAAGGGACAGGGGGCTACGAGCAGTACTTC.

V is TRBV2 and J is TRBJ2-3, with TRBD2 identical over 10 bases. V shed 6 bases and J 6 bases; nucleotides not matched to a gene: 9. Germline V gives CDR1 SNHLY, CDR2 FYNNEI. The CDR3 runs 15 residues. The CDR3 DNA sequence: TGTGCCAGCAGCCATAGCGGGAGGACGGAGGATACGCAGTATTTT. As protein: CASSHSGRTEDTQYF.

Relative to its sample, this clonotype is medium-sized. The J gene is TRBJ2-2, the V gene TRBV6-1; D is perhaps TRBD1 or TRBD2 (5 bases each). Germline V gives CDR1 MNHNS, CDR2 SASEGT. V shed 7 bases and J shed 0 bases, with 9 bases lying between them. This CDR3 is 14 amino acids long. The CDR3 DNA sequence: TGTGCCAGCATTGTGGGACCGAACACCGGGGAGCTGTTTTTT. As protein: CASIVGPNTGELFF.

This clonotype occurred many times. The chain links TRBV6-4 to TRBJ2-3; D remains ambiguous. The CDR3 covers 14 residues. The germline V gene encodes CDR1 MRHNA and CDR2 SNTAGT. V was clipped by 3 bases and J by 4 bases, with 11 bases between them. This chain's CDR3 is CASSEGRDSDTQYF. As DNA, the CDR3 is TGTGCCAGCAGTGAGGGCCGCGATTCAGATACGCAGTATTTT.

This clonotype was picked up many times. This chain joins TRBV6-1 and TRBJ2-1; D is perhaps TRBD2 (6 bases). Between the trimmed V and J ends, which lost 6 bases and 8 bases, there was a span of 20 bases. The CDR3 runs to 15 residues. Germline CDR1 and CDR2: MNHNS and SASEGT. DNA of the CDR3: TGTGCCAGCAGCCCGACGGTCGGGAGTGGAGATGAGCAGTTCTTC. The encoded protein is CASSPTVGSGDEQFF.

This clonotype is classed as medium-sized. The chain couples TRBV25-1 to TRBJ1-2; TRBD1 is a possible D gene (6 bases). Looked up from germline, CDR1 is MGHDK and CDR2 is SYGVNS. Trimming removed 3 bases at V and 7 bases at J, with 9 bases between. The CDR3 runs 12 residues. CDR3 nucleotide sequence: TGTGCCAGCAGTGAGGGGGGCTCTGGCTACACCTTC. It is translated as CASSEGGSGYTF.

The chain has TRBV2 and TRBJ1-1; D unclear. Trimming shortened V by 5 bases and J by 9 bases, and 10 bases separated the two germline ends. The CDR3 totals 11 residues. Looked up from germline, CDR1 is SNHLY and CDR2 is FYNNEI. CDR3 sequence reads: CASSLEVQAFF. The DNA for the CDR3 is TGTGCCAGCAGTCTTGAGGTTCAAGCTTTCTTT. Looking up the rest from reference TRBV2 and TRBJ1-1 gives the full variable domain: EPEVTQTPSHQVTQMGQEVILRCVPISNHLYFYWYRQILGQKVEFLVSFYNNEISEKSEIFDDQFSVERPDGSNFTLKIRSTKLEDSAMYFCASSLEVQAFFGQGTRLTVV.

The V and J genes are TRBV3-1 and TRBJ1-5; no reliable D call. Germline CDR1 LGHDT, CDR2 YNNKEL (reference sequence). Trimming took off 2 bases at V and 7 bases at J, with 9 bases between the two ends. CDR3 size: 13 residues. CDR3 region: CASSQHPAQPQHF. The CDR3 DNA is TGTGCCAGCAGCCAACACCCCGCGCAGCCCCAGCATTTT.

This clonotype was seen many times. The CDR3 loop reads CASGYEKLFF. Here the CDR3 DNA reads TGTGCCAGTGGATATGAAAAACTGTTTTTT. This rearrangement joins TRBV28 to TRBJ1-4; no firm D call. Trimming pared 9 bases from V and 6 bases from J, leaving 5 bases between. In germline, CDR1 is MDHEN, CDR2 SYDVKM. CDR3 length: 10 residues.

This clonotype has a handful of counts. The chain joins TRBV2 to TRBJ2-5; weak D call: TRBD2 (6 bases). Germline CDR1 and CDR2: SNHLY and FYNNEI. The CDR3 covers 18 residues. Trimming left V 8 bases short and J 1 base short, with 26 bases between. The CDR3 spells CASSYHRAGFRFQETQYF. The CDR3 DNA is TGTGCCAGCTCCTACCACCGGGCGGGGTTTAGGTTCCAAGAGACCCAGTACTTC.

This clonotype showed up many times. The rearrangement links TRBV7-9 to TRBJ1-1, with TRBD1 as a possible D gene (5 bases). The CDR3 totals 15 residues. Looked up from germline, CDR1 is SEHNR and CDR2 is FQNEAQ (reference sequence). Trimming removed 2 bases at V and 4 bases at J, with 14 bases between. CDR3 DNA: TGTGCCAGCAGCTTAAAAGTGGCCAGGGCCACTGAAGCTTTCTTT. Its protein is CASSLKVARATEAFF.

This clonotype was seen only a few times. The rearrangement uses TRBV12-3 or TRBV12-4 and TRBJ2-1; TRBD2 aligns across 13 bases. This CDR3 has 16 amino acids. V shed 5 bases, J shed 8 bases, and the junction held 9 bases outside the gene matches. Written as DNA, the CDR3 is TGTGCCAGCAGTCCATGGACTAGCGGGAGTGACGATGAGCAGTTCTTC. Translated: CASSPWTSGSDDEQFF.

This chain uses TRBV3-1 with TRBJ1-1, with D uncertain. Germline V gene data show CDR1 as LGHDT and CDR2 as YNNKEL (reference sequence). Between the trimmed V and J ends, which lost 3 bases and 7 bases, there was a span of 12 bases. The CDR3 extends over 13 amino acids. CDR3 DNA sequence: TGTGCCAGCAGCCAGTCAGCGCGGGGTGAAGCTTTCTTT. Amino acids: CASSQSARGEAFF.

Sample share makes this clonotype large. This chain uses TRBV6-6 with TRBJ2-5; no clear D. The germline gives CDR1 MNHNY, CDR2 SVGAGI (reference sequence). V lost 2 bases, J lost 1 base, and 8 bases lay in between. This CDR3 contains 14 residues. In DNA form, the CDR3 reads TGTGCCAGCAGTTACAGGGTCCCCCAAGAGACCCAGTACTTC. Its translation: CASSYRVPQETQYF.

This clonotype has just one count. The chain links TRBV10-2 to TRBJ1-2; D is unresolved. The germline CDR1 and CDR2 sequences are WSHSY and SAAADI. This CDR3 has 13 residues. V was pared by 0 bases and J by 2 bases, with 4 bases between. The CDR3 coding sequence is TGCGCCAGCAGTGAGTCGTGGAACTATGGCTACACCTTC. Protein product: CASSESWNYGYTF.

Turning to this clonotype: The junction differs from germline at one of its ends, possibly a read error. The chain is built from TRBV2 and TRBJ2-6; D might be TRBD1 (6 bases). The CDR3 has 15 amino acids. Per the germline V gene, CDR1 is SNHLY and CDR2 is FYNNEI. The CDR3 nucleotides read TGTGCCAGCAGCACCGGACAGAATGGGGCCAAAGTCCTGACTTTC. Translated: CASSTGQNGAKVLTF.

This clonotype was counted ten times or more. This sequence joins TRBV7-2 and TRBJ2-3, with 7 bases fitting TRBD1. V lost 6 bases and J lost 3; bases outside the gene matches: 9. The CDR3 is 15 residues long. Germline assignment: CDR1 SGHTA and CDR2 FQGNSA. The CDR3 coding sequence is TGTGCCAGCAGTCATGGGACAGAGGGAACAGATACGCAGTATTTT. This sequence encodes CASSHGTEGTDTQYF.

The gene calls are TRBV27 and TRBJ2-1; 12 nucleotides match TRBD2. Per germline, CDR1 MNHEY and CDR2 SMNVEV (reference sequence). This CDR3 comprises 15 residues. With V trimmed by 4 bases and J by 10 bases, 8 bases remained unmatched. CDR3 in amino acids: CASSSLTSGRLEQFF. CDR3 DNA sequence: TGTGCCAGCAGTTCATTGACTAGCGGGAGATTAGAGCAGTTCTTC.

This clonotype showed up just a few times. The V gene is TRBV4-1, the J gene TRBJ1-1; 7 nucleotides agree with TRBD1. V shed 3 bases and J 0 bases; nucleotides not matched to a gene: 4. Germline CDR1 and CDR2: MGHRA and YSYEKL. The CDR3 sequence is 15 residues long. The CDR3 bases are TGCGCCAGCAGCCACACCGGGACAGTGAACACTGAAGCTTTCTTT. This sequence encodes CASSHTGTVNTEAFF.

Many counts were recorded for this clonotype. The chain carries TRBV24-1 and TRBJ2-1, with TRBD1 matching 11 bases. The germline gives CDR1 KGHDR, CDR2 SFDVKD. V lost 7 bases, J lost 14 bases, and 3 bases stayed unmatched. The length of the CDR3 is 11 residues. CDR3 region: CATRGQGVEFF. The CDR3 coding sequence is TGTGCCACCAGGGGACAGGGGGTCGAGTTCTTC.

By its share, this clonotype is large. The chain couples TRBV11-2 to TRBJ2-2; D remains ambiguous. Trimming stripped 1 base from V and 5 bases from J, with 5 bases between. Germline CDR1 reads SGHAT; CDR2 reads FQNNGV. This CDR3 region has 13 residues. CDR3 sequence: CASSLVVTGELFF. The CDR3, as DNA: TGTGCCAGCAGCTTAGTAGTTACCGGGGAGCTGTTTTTT.

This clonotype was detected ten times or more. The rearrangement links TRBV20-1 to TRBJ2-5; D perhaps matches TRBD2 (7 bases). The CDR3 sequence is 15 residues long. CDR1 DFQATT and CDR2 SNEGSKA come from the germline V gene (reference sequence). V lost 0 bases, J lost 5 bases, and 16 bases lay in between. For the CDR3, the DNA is TGCAGTGCTAGAGACCTAGCGGAGGGGGGGGAGACCCAGTACTTC. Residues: CSARDLAEGGETQYF.